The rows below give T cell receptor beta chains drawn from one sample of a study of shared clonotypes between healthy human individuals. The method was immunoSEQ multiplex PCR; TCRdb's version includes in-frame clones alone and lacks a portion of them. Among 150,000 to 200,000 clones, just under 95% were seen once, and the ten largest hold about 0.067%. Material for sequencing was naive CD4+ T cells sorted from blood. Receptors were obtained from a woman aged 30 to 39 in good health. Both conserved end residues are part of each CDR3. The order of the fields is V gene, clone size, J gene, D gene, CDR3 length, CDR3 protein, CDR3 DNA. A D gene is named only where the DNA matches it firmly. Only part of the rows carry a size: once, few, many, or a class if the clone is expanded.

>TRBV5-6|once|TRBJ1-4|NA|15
CASSLAGQGSEKLFF
TGTGCCAGCAGCTTGGCCGGGCAGGGGAGTGAAAAACTGTTTTTT
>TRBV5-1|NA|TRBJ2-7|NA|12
CASSTTSYEQYF
TGCGCCAGCAGCACAACTAGTTACGAGCAGTACTTC
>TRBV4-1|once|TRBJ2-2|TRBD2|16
CASSQGGSGRAGELFF
TGCGCCAGCAGCCAAGGGGGAAGCGGGAGGGCCGGGGAGCTGTTTTTT
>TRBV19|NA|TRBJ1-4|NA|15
CASTYSYATNEKLFF
TGTGCCAGTACTTACAGCTACGCAACTAATGAAAAACTGTTTTTT
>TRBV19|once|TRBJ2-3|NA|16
CASSIRGGSSTDTQYF
TGTGCCAGTAGTATAAGGGGCGGATCTAGCACAGATACGCAGTATTTT
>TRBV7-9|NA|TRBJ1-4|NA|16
CASSLSGLGANEKLFF
TGTGCCAGCAGCTTATCTGGGTTAGGAGCTAATGAAAAACTGTTTTTT
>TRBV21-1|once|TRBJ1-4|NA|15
CASSKGQKNREKLFF
TGTGCCAGCAGCAAAGGACAGAAAAATCGCGAAAAACTGTTTTTT
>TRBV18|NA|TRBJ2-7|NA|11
CASSPRYEQYF
TGTGCCAGCTCACCAAGGTACGAGCAGTACTTC
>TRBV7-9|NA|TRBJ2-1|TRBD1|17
CASSLGLRDSPYNEQFF
TGTGCCAGCAGCTTAGGCCTACGGGACAGCCCCTACAATGAGCAGTTCTTC
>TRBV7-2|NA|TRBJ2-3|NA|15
CASSFQGPSTDTQYF
TGTGCCAGCAGCTTCCAGGGGCCATCTACAGATACGCAGTATTTT
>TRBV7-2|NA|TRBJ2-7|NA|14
CASSFTGPPNEQYF
TGTGCCAGCAGCTTCACGGGGCCCCCCAACGAGCAGTACTTC
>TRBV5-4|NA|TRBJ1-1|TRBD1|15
CASSRPGQGNTEAFF
TGTGCCAGCAGCCGGCCGGGACAGGGGAACACTGAAGCTTTCTTT
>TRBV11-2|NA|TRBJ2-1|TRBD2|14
CASSVVGLAYEQFF
TGTGCCAGCAGCGTAGTCGGACTAGCCTATGAGCAGTTCTTC
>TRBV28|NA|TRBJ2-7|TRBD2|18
CASSSSTSGRPLSGGQYF
TGTGCCAGCAGTTCCTCGACTAGCGGGAGGCCTCTCTCAGGAGGGCAGTACTTC
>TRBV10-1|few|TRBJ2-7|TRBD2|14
CASSGLAGLREQYF
TGCGCCAGCAGTGGACTAGCGGGTCTGCGCGAGCAGTACTTC
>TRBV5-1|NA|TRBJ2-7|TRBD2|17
CASKASGRSAPRDEQYF
TGCGCCAGCAAGGCTAGCGGGAGATCGGCACCCCGCGACGAGCAGTACTTC